These 16 T cell receptor beta chains were sequenced from one sample in a study of glioma-infiltrating T cells. The iRepertoire nested amplicon-rescue multiplex PCR amplified TCR alpha and beta CDR3s from RNA. TCRdb used MiXCR to reprocess the multiplex PCR reads, holding one entry per CDR3 protein. The sample includes 90,000 or so distinct CDR3 sequences, roughly 39% of them seen just once. Sequenced input: glioma tissue, nonneoplastic brain tissue, or PBMCs (not recorded which). These receptors all come from a human donor with low-grade glioma or glioblastoma, undergoing nonglioma brain surgery, or in good health (not recorded which).

This clonotype was recorded at least ten times. The chain joins TRBV3-1 to TRBJ2-5, with D hard to call. The V gene lost 0 bases and the J gene lost 7 bases, with 12 bases spanning the gap. Germline V gives CDR1 LGHDT, CDR2 YNNKEL (reference sequence). The length of the CDR3 is 14 residues. The CDR3 loop is CASSQDARAGTQYF. In DNA, the CDR3 is TGTGCCAGCAGCCAAGATGCTAGGGCCGGGACCCAGTACTTC.

This clonotype has at least ten counts. CDR3 loop: CASSQGGLFNTGELFF. The DNA of the CDR3 is TGCGCCAGCAGCCAAGGGGGGCTCTTCAACACCGGGGAGCTGTTTTTT. This sequence joins TRBV4-1 and TRBJ2-2; D possibly corresponds to TRBD1 (6 bases). Per germline, CDR1 MGHRA and CDR2 YSYEKL. The CDR3 consists of 16 residues. Trimming shortened V by 1 base and J by 2 bases, and 11 bases separated the two germline ends.

In regard to this clonotype: A much larger clone differs by one base, so this may be a read error. The J gene is TRBJ2-2, the V gene TRBV5-1; D ambiguous. This CDR3 has 14 amino acids. Germline assignment: CDR1 SGHRS and CDR2 YFSETQ. This CDR3 is CAGRHGPLAGELFF. The CDR3 nucleotides read TGCGCCGGCAGGCACGGCCCCTTAGCCGGGGAGCTGTTTTTT.

The V call is TRBV4-1, the J call TRBJ2-5; 16 nucleotides align to TRBD2. Germline lookup yields CDR1 MGHRA and CDR2 YSYEKL. With 1 base clipped from V and 5 bases from J, the junction kept 7 bases outside the gene matches. This CDR3 contains 18 residues. The chain's CDR3 is CASSQGGTSGRVQETQYF. CDR3 in DNA: TGCGCCAGCAGCCAAGGAGGGACTAGCGGGAGGGTACAGGAGACCCAGTACTTC.

In the case of this clonotype: Germline and junction disagree at one end, which may indicate a read error. The chain uses TRBV7-9 and TRBJ1-6; maybe TRBD1 (5 bases). CDR3 size: 17 residues. Per germline, CDR1 SEHNR and CDR2 FQNEAQ (reference sequence). The CDR3 loop reads CASSPTARGRQDSPLNF. The CDR3 DNA is TGTGCCAGCAGCCCAACCGCCCGGGGCCGGCAGGATTCACCCCTCAACTTT.

This clonotype showed up many times. V is TRBV29-1 and J is TRBJ2-7; 9 bases are shared with TRBD1. Germline V gene data show CDR1 as SQVTM and CDR2 as ANQGSEA. The CDR3 totals 13 residues. J was trimmed by 6 bases and V by 5 bases; bases with no gene match: 8. The CDR3 DNA follows: TGCAGCGTTACGGGACAGGGAGGCGGCGAGCAGTACTTC. Protein sequence: CSVTGQGGGEQYF.

The CDR3 loop is CRGSGTGGETQYF. CDR3 DNA sequence: TGCAGAGGCTCCGGGACAGGGGGAGAGACCCAGTACTTC. This chain joins TRBV29-1 and TRBJ2-5, with 11 bases aligning to TRBD1. Germline V gives CDR1 SQVTM, CDR2 ANQGSEA. The length of the CDR3 is 13 residues.

This clonotype came up many times. The chain links TRBV19 to TRBJ2-7; 10 bases align to TRBD2. Germline CDR1 reads LNHDA; CDR2 reads SQIVND (reference sequence). Unmatched junction bases numbered 8, after V lost 5 bases and J lost 4 bases. This CDR3 has 15 residues. This CDR3 is CASSVTSGKVYEQYF. The CDR3 DNA reads TGTGCCAGTAGTGTAACTAGCGGGAAAGTATACGAGCAGTACTTC.

There are many counts of this clonotype. The chain couples TRBV7-9 to TRBJ2-5; 12 nucleotides agree with TRBD2. Germline V lookup: CDR1 SEHNR, CDR2 FQNEAQ (reference sequence). This CDR3 comprises 15 residues. V shed 2 bases, J shed 3 bases, and the junction held 1 base outside the gene matches. The CDR3 sequence is CASSLRLAGEETQYF. The CDR3 DNA sequence: TGTGCCAGCAGCTTACGACTAGCGGGAGAAGAGACCCAGTACTTC.

As to this clonotype: One end of the junction does not line up with germline, which may come from a read error. This chain connects TRBV7-9 to TRBJ2-3; 9 bases fit TRBD1. The CDR3 runs 17 residues. Germline V lookup: CDR1 SEHNR, CDR2 FQNEAQ (reference sequence). The CDR3 DNA is TGTGCAAGCAGCTTAGCTACTACAGGGGGCGGCACATATACGCAGTATTTT. Residues: CASSLATTGGGTYTQYF.

The rearrangement joins TRBV20-1 to TRBJ2-1; the D gene is possibly TRBD1 (5 bases). The V end lost 2 bases, the J end lost 14 bases, and 13 bases lay between the germline ends. CDR1 is DFQATT, CDR2 SNEGSKA, per germline (reference sequence). CDR3 length: 11 residues. The CDR3 sequence: CSARIPGKEFF. CDR3 bases: TGCAGTGCTAGAATCCCAGGGAAGGAGTTCTTC.

This clonotype was seen repeatedly, ten times or more. This chain links TRBV5-4 with TRBJ2-7; 7 nucleotides agree with TRBD1. The CDR3 is 14 amino acids. The V gene end was trimmed by 4 bases and the J gene end by 3 bases; junction bases not matched to a gene: 7. The germline V gene encodes CDR1 SGHNT and CDR2 YYREEE (reference sequence). The CDR3 here is CASSRMTGNYEQYF. The CDR3 DNA is TGTGCCAGCAGCCGAATGACAGGGAACTACGAGCAGTACTTC.

This clonotype was counted ten times or more. The chain links TRBV5-4 to TRBJ2-5, with 8 bases that match TRBD2. Trimming removed 4 bases from V and 2 bases from J; junction bases left unmatched: 7. The CDR3 is 15 residues long. Germline values: CDR1 SGHNT, CDR2 YYREEE (reference sequence). CDR3 protein: CASSPGLAPQETQYF. DNA of the CDR3: TGTGCCAGCAGCCCCGGACTAGCACCTCAAGAGACCCAGTACTTC.

As to this clonotype: An end of the junction does not agree with germline; a read error may underlie this. The chain links TRBV20-1 to TRBJ2-3; tentative D call: TRBD2 (6 bases). The CDR3 covers 14 residues. The germline gives CDR1 DFQATT, CDR2 SNEGSKA (reference sequence). The CDR3 loop is CSAPGEATADRQYF. CDR3 DNA: TGCAGTGCCCCGGGGGAAGCCACCGCAGATAGGCAGTATTTT.

In this sample, this clonotype turned up many times. The chain recombines TRBV5-8 with TRBJ2-5; no reliable D call. Germline V gene lookup returns CDR1 SGHTS and CDR2 YDEGEE. Trimming removed 2 bases at V and 2 bases at J, with 10 bases between. The CDR3 is 14 residues long. CDR3 loop: CASSFRFKQETQYF. For the CDR3, the DNA is TGTGCCAGCAGCTTCAGATTCAAACAAGAGACCCAGTACTTC.

Many counts were recorded for this clonotype. The chain uses TRBV4-1 and TRBJ2-1; D uncertain. CDR3 length equals 15 residues. V dropped 6 bases and J dropped 0 bases, with 12 bases sitting between them. Germline V gives CDR1 MGHRA, CDR2 YSYEKL. CDR3: CASRFGAASYNEQFF. The CDR3 bases are TGCGCCAGCAGGTTCGGCGCGGCCTCCTACAATGAGCAGTTCTTC.